Below are 19 T cell receptor beta chains sequenced from a single sample in a study of blood T cell repertoires in COVID-19. Profiling relied on immunoSEQ multiplex PCR, and the TCRdb table lists in-frame clones only, not all of them. The data show about 400,000 clones, around 90% seen once. The sequencing input was peripheral blood. The source is a man aged 35-49 years with acute or convalescent COVID-19.

The chain uses TRBV6-5 and TRBJ2-7; D is undetermined. The V gene lost 6 bases and the J gene lost 2 bases, with 8 bases spanning the gap. This CDR3 spans 12 amino acids. The germline CDR1 and CDR2 sequences are MNHEY and SVGAGI. CDR3 DNA sequence: TGTGCCAGCAGGTCACATACCTACGAGCAGTACTTC. The encoded protein is CASRSHTYEQYF.

A note on this clone: Other DNA sequences from this sample encode an identical CDR3 as well. The chain combines TRBV27 with TRBJ1-1, with D possibly matching TRBD1 (5 bases). This CDR3 comprises 14 residues. Trimming removed 0 bases at V and 4 bases at J, with 9 bases between. The germline V gene encodes CDR1 MNHEY and CDR2 SMNVEV (reference sequence). Here the CDR3 DNA reads TGTGCCAGCAGTTTATCACGGGGGGGCACTGAAGCTTTCTTT. Translating it yields CASSLSRGGTEAFF.

As for this clone: The same CDR3 can be traced to other DNA sequences in this sample. The chain employs TRBV28 and TRBJ1-2, with D uncertain. Germline V gives CDR1 MDHEN, CDR2 SYDVKM. The CDR3 extends over 11 amino acids. The V end was cut by 6 bases, the J end by 7 bases, with 9 bases between. The CDR3 region is CASSPRFGYTF. The CDR3 DNA reads TGTGCCAGCAGCCCGAGGTTTGGCTACACCTTC.

The DNA of the CDR3 is TGCGCCAGCAGGGTTTCGGGGGACGGCAATCAGCCCCAGCATTTT. It specifies CASRVSGDGNQPQHF. V gene TRBV5-1 combines with J gene TRBJ1-5, with D tentatively TRBD1 (5 bases). In germline, CDR1 is SGHRS, CDR2 YFSETQ. The V end lost 5 bases, the J end lost 2 bases, and 14 bases lay between the germline ends. The CDR3 is 15 residues long.

This clone was detected a few times. The chain has TRBV11-2 and TRBJ2-5; possibly TRBD2 for D (5 bases). Looked up from germline, CDR1 is SGHAT and CDR2 is FQNNGV. V was pared by 1 base and J by 5 bases, with 8 bases between. The CDR3 covers 13 residues. CDR3 coding DNA: TGTGCCAGCAGCTTAGCGTGGAGGGAGACCCAGTACTTC. This translates into CASSLAWRETQYF.

CDR3 in DNA: TGTGCCAGTAGTATGGCAACAGGGTACTACGAGCAGTACTTC. Translation: CASSMATGYYEQYF. This rearrangement joins TRBV19 to TRBJ2-7; D might be TRBD1 (6 bases). CDR1 and CDR2 from the germline V gene are LNHDA and SQIVND (reference sequence). V shed 3 bases and J shed 3 bases, with 12 bases lying between them. The CDR3 is 14 residues long.

This chain links TRBV7-2 with TRBJ1-5, with a weak D call TRBD1 (6 bases). Between the trimmed V and J ends, which lost 1 base and 3 bases, there was a span of 22 bases. The CDR3 covers 19 residues. Germline loops: CDR1 SGHTA, CDR2 FQGNSA. CDR3 coding DNA: TGTGCCAGCAGCTTAGGTAGCAGGGGACCCCTCCAAGCCAATCAGCCCCAGCATTTT. This translates into CASSLGSRGPLQANQPQHF.

This clone was detected only a few times. The chain has TRBV7-3 and TRBJ1-1; D is unresolved. Trimming removed 1 base at V and 5 bases at J, with 11 bases between. From germline, CDR1 is SGHTA and CDR2 FQGTGA. There are 14 residues in the CDR3. The CDR3 loop is CASSLSIQWTEAFF. In nucleotides, the CDR3 is TGTGCCAGCAGCTTAAGCATCCAGTGGACTGAAGCTTTCTTT.

The chain uses TRBV19 and TRBJ1-2; D unclear. The germline V gene has CDR1 LNHDA and CDR2 SQIVND (reference sequence). V dropped 3 bases and J dropped 3 bases, with 14 bases sitting between them. The CDR3 has 15 amino acids. The CDR3 reads CASSMDSSGDYGYTF. The CDR3 DNA reads TGTGCCAGTAGTATGGACTCCTCCGGGGACTATGGCTACACCTTC.

This clone was picked up one time. The chain couples TRBV19 to TRBJ1-1; TRBD1 is a possible D gene (5 bases). V gave up 1 base and J gave up 3 bases, with 12 bases separating them. CDR1 is LNHDA, CDR2 SQIVND, per germline (reference sequence). The CDR3 consists of 15 residues. The CDR3 reads CASSIVFRADTEAFF. CDR3 sequence (DNA): TGTGCCAGTAGTATAGTGTTCAGGGCGGACACTGAAGCTTTCTTT.

V and J are TRBV7-6 and TRBJ1-2, with 8 bases matching TRBD1. The CDR3 extends over 15 amino acids. Germline CDR1 and CDR2: SGHVS and FNYEAQ. V lost 3 bases and J lost 7; bases outside the gene matches: 10. The CDR3 DNA reads as TGTGCCAGCAGCTTCGGCAGGGGGCCCCTTGTTGGCTACACCTTC. Translating it yields CASSFGRGPLVGYTF.

The rearrangement joins TRBV4-1 to TRBJ2-7, with TRBD2 matching 9 bases. With V trimmed by 0 bases and J by 7 bases, 10 bases remained unmatched. This CDR3 spans 16 amino acids. Germline-derived CDR1 and CDR2 are MGHRA and YSYEKL. CDR3 residues: CASSQDRSSGVKEQYF. CDR3 coding DNA: TGCGCCAGCAGCCAAGATCGGTCTAGCGGGGTTAAGGAGCAGTACTTC.

The chain combines TRBV19 with TRBJ2-1; 11 bases are shared with TRBD2. This CDR3 region has 14 residues. Germline-derived CDR1 and CDR2 are LNHDA and SQIVND (reference sequence). V lost 9 bases, J lost 2 bases, and 3 bases stayed unmatched. CDR3: CASKTSGTYNEQFF. For the CDR3, the DNA is TGTGCCAGCAAGACTAGCGGGACCTACAATGAGCAGTTCTTC.

The chain combines TRBV5-1 with TRBJ1-1; D may be TRBD1 (5 bases). CDR1 and CDR2 from the germline V gene are SGHRS and YFSETQ. This CDR3 region has 17 residues. With 1 base removed from V and 0 bases from J, the gap between germline ends came to 16 bases. In nucleotides, the CDR3 is TGCGCCAGCAGCTTGTACGGGGGATATTCCATGAACACTGAAGCTTTCTTT. This gives the protein CASSLYGGYSMNTEAFF. Full variable domain (rest looked up from reference TRBV5-1 and TRBJ1-1): KAGVTQTPRYLIKTRGQQVTLSCSPISGHRSVSWYQQTPGQGLQFLFEYFSETQRNKGNFPGRFSGRQFSNSRSEMNVSTLELGDSALYLCASSLYGGYSMNTEAFFGQGTRLTVV.

The rearrangement joins TRBV2 to TRBJ2-1, with a tentative D call TRBD2 (5 bases). The length of the CDR3 is 13 residues. Germline V lookup: CDR1 SNHLY, CDR2 FYNNEI. V shed 6 bases and J shed 9 bases, with 15 bases lying between them. The CDR3 DNA reads as TGTGCCAGCAGCGTAACTAGTATTGCTGAGCAGTTCTTC. Translating gives CASSVTSIAEQFF.

The CDR3 region has the DNA TGCGCCAGCAGCCAGCACGCCCCCTCACAGGGAGACACTGAAGCTTTCTTT. It specifies CASSQHAPSQGDTEAFF. The chain recombines TRBV5-1 with TRBJ1-1; D might be TRBD1 (6 bases). V lost 4 bases and J lost 3, with 22 bases in between. The germline CDR1 and CDR2 sequences are SGHRS and YFSETQ. This CDR3 is built from 17 residues. Together with reference TRBV5-1 and TRBJ1-1, the CDR3 gives the full variable domain: KAGVTQTPRYLIKTRGQQVTLSCSPISGHRSVSWYQQTPGQGLQFLFEYFSETQRNKGNFPGRFSGRQFSNSRSEMNVSTLELGDSALYLCASSQHAPSQGDTEAFFGQGTRLTVV.

The V and J genes are TRBV7-9 and TRBJ2-1; the match to TRBD2 covers 15 bases. Germline loops: CDR1 SEHNR, CDR2 FQNEAQ (reference sequence). This CDR3 has 15 residues. The V segment lost 5 bases and the J segment 7 bases; nucleotides outside the gene matches: 3. The CDR3 nucleotides are TGTGCCAGCAGCCTCGGGACTAGCGGGAGGAATGAGCAGTTCTTC. This sequence encodes CASSLGTSGRNEQFF. Using reference TRBV7-9 and TRBJ2-1 for the parts outside the CDR3, the full variable domain is DTGVSQNPRHKITKRGQNVTFRCDPISEHNRLYWYRQTLGQGPEFLTYFQNEAQLEKSRLLSDRFSAERPKGSFSTLEIQRTEQGDSAMYLCASSLGTSGRNEQFFGPGTRLTVL.

The chain is built from TRBV5-1 and TRBJ2-3, with 7 bases matching TRBD2. The CDR3 covers 16 residues. Germline CDR1 and CDR2: SGHRS and YFSETQ. The ends lost 3 bases at V and 0 bases at J; junction bases unmatched: 7. CDR3 sequence (DNA): TGCGCCAGCAGCTATATTAGCGGGTCGAGCACAGATACGCAGTATTTT. This translates into CASSYISGSSTDTQYF.

V is TRBV3-1 (or the pseudogene TRBV3-2) and J is TRBJ2-7; 7 bases line up with TRBD1. V gave up 3 bases and J gave up 6 bases; unmatched junction bases: 8. Germline-derived CDR1 and CDR2 are LGHDT and YNNKEL (reference sequence). This CDR3 spans 14 amino acids. The CDR3 coding sequence is TGTGCCAGCAGCCATGCCGACAGGGACGGCGAGCAGTACTTC. It encodes CASSHADRDGEQYF.